This T cell receptor (beta chain) was found in a study of early T cells in non-severe SARS-CoV-2 infection. Germline V lookup: CDR1 ENHRY, CDR2 SYGVKD. V shed 0 bases and J shed 2 bases, with 14 bases lying between them. The length of the CDR3 is 16 residues. The library protocol tagged individual cDNA molecules with unique molecular identifiers. One entry per CDR3 protein results from TCRdb running MiXCR on the 5' RACE reads. This table holds tens of thousands of distinct CDR3 sequences, around 3.9% found once. There are many counts of this clonotype. The J gene is TRBJ2-7, the V gene TRBV10-3, with a tentative D call TRBD1 (6 bases). The source material was whole blood. This TCR derives from an adult who was a healthcare worker with PCR-confirmed SARS-CoV-2 infection or an uninfected control (not recorded which). The CDR3 sequence is CAISESSFTGTYEQYF. The CDR3 nucleotides are TGTGCCATCAGTGAGTCGAGTTTTACAGGGACCTACGAGCAGTACTTC.